Listed below are T cell receptor beta chains from one sample, sequenced in a study of post-analysis software for immune sequencing data. TCRdb fed the PCR reads into MiXCR, producing one record per CDR3 protein. The profile shows about 540,000 distinct CDR3 sequences, 34% of them singletons. The source material was blood. The receptors originated from a girl aged 2-17 years with multiple sclerosis. CDR3s include the opening cysteine and the closing phenylalanine or tryptophan. Each record gives: V gene, D gene, J gene, clone size, CDR3 DNA, CDR3 protein. The D gene is left open where the match is weak. Rows give clone size only sometimes, using once, few, many, or a class for an expanded clone.

V: TRBV11-1; D: TRBD1; J: TRBJ2-7; size: once; DNA: TGTGCCAGCAGCACCGACAGGGGGGGGGACGAGCAGTACTTC; CDR3: CASSTDRGGDEQYF
V: TRBV27; D: TRBD2; J: TRBJ2-3; size: .; DNA: TGTGCCAGCAGACTGACTAGCGGTACCACAGATACGCAGTATTTT; CDR3: CASRLTSGTTDTQYF
V: TRBV7-8; D: .; J: TRBJ2-7; size: .; DNA: TGTGCCAGCAGCCTGCGACTCGCGGGGATCTACAATGAGCGGTACTTC; CDR3: CASSLRLAGIYNERYF
V: TRBV7-3; D: TRBD2; J: TRBJ2-5; size: .; DNA: TGTGCCAGCAGCTTGGGGGCTAGCGGGGGGTACCAAGAGACCCAGTACTTC; CDR3: CASSLGASGGYQETQYF
V: TRBV6-6; D: TRBD1; J: TRBJ1-1; size: .; DNA: TGTGCCAGCAGTCGACAGGGGTCTTTTAGCACTGAAGCTTTCTTT; CDR3: CASSRQGSFSTEAFF
V: TRBV11-2; D: TRBD2; J: TRBJ2-1; size: few; DNA: TGTGCCAGCAGCCATTCACAGGGGCTAGCGGGGGGAGGAAATGAGCAGTTCTTC; CDR3: CASSHSQGLAGGGNEQFF
V: TRBV29-1; D: TRBD1; J: TRBJ1-1; size: .; DNA: TGCAGCGGGTCTTCTCGACAGGGCCGGAACACTGAAGCTTTCTTT; CDR3: CSGSSRQGRNTEAFF
V: TRBV5-1; D: .; J: TRBJ2-6; size: few; DNA: TGCGCCAGCAGCTCTGGGACATCGATCTACTCTGGGGCCAACGTCCTGACTTTC; CDR3: CASSSGTSIYSGANVLTF
V: TRBV29-1; D: .; J: TRBJ2-2; size: .; DNA: TGCAGCGTTGACATCGACGTCACCGGGGAGCTGTTTTTT; CDR3: CSVDIDVTGELFF
V: TRBV15; D: .; J: TRBJ2-1; size: .; DNA: TGTGCCACCGGACAGGGAGGGACTCCCAATGAGCAGTTCTTC; CDR3: CATGQGGTPNEQFF
V: TRBV29-1; D: TRBD1; J: TRBJ1-2; size: few; DNA: TGCAGCGGTGAACAGGGGGCGAATGGCTACACCTTC; CDR3: CSGEQGANGYTF
V: TRBV18; D: .; J: TRBJ1-1; size: .; DNA: TGTGCCAGCTCACGGATAGAGCTGAACACTGAAGCTTTCTTT; CDR3: CASSRIELNTEAFF
V: TRBV20-1; D: TRBD2; J: TRBJ2-3; size: .; DNA: TGCAGTGGGATTGCGGGGGGCACAGATACGCAGTATTTT; CDR3: CSGIAGGTDTQYF
V: TRBV20-1; D: TRBD1; J: TRBJ1-1; size: .; DNA: TGCAGTGCTAGAAAAGCAACAGGGGATTTTAGGGAGACTGAAGCTTTCTTT; CDR3: CSARKATGDFRETEAFF
V: TRBV9; D: TRBD2; J: TRBJ2-3; size: .; DNA: TGTGCCAGCAGCGTGGAACTAGCGGGGTTTAGCGACACAGATACGCAGTATTTT; CDR3: CASSVELAGFSDTDTQYF
V: TRBV29-1; D: .; J: TRBJ1-2; size: few; DNA: TGCAGCGTTGAACCCTGGGGCCTGACAGGTTATGGCTACACCTTC; CDR3: CSVEPWGLTGYGYTF
V: TRBV7-6; D: .; J: TRBJ2-7; size: .; DNA: TGTGCCAGCAGCCGTACCTGGGAATCCTACGAGCAGTACTTC; CDR3: CASSRTWESYEQYF
V: TRBV6-4; D: .; J: TRBJ1-2; size: few; DNA: TGTGCCAGCAGTGACTCGGGGACGCGAGCTAACTATGGCTACACCTTC; CDR3: CASSDSGTRANYGYTF
V: TRBV2; D: .; J: TRBJ1-5; size: .; DNA: TGTGCCAGCAGTGGAGGGAGGCAGAGCAATCAGCCCCAGCATTTT; CDR3: CASSGGRQSNQPQHF
V: TRBV4-1; D: TRBD2; J: TRBJ2-5; size: .; DNA: TGCGCCAGCAGCCCGGTCGGGCTAGCGGGGGAAGAGACCCAGTACTTC; CDR3: CASSPVGLAGEETQYF
V: TRBV10-3; D: .; J: TRBJ2-1; size: .; DNA: TGTGCCATCAGGGAAACAGGGCCCTACAATGAGCAGTTCTTC; CDR3: CAIRETGPYNEQFF
V: TRBV4-1; D: .; J: TRBJ1-5; size: .; DNA: TGCGCCAGCAGCCAGGTTTCCGGGCTAGGCAATCAGCCCCAGCATTTT; CDR3: CASSQVSGLGNQPQHF
V: TRBV20-1; D: TRBD2; J: TRBJ2-5; size: few; DNA: TGCAGTGCATCGAGCGGGGGCGTTCAAGAGACCCAGTACTTC; CDR3: CSASSGGVQETQYF
V: TRBV12-3/TRBV12-4; D: TRBD1; J: TRBJ1-2; size: few; DNA: TGTGCCAGCAGTTTAGCGGGAATGCAGGGGGTATCAGGCTACACCTTC; CDR3: CASSLAGMQGVSGYTF
V: TRBV3-1; D: TRBD1; J: TRBJ1-2; size: .; DNA: TGTGCCAGCAGAGCGACAGGGGTTGGCTACACCTTC; CDR3: CASRATGVGYTF
V: TRBV29-1; D: .; J: TRBJ2-7; size: .; DNA: TGCAGCGTTGAAGATCGGAGATCCGAGCAGTACTTC; CDR3: CSVEDRRSEQYF
V: TRBV6-1; D: .; J: TRBJ2-7; size: .; DNA: TGTGCCAGCTCAAGAGCGGTACTAGCCGACACCGAGCAGTACTTC; CDR3: CASSRAVLADTEQYF
V: TRBV4-1; D: .; J: TRBJ1-2; size: .; DNA: TGCGCCAGCAGCCAAGATTTCGGGCGCCCCTATGGCTACACCTTC; CDR3: CASSQDFGRPYGYTF
V: TRBV6-5; D: TRBD1; J: TRBJ2-3; size: many; DNA: TGTGCCAGCAGTCCCGCCGGGACAGTTAGAGATACGCAGTATTTT; CDR3: CASSPAGTVRDTQYF
V: TRBV6-5; D: .; J: TRBJ2-5; size: .; DNA: TGTGCCAGCAACCACCCGCGGTCCTTCGGGGCCCAGTACTTC; CDR3: CASNHPRSFGAQYF
V: TRBV12-3/TRBV12-4; D: TRBD1; J: TRBJ2-5; size: few; DNA: TGTGCCAGCACCCAAACAGGGGATCAAGAGACCCAGTACTTC; CDR3: CASTQTGDQETQYF
V: TRBV7-9; D: .; J: TRBJ2-1; size: many; DNA: TGTGCCAGCAGCTTAGATTTGGCGGGCCGTAATGAGCAGTTCTTC; CDR3: CASSLDLAGRNEQFF
V: TRBV10-3; D: .; J: TRBJ2-2; size: .; DNA: TGTGCCTGGCTGAAGGGGCTCGATTACGCGAACACCGGGGAGCTGTTTTTT; CDR3: CAWLKGLDYANTGELFF
V: TRBV20-1; D: .; J: TRBJ2-1; size: few; DNA: TGCAGTGCTAGAGTTGATCAGGGGCGGTCGAGTGAGCAGTTCTTC; CDR3: CSARVDQGRSSEQFF
V: TRBV4-3; D: .; J: TRBJ1-1; size: few; DNA: TGCGCCAGCAGCCAAGATCTTCGAGGGGGGGGGCTCACTGAAGCTTTCTTT; CDR3: CASSQDLRGGGLTEAFF
V: TRBV5-8; D: TRBD1; J: TRBJ2-7; size: few; DNA: TGTGCCAGCCGAACACCGGGACAGTCCTACGAGCAGTACTTC; CDR3: CASRTPGQSYEQYF
V: TRBV6-6; D: TRBD2; J: TRBJ2-3; size: .; DNA: TGTGCCAGCAGTTACTCGTCCGGGACTAGCGGATTAGATACGCAGTATTTT; CDR3: CASSYSSGTSGLDTQYF
V: TRBV18; D: TRBD1; J: TRBJ1-2; size: few; DNA: TGTGCCAGCTCACCACCGAGACAGGGAGGCGATGGCTACACCTTC; CDR3: CASSPPRQGGDGYTF
V: TRBV25-1; D: .; J: TRBJ1-6; size: once; DNA: TGTGCCAGCAGTGAATTAAGACAGCGGAATTCACCCCTCCACTTT; CDR3: CASSELRQRNSPLHF
V: TRBV4-1; D: .; J: TRBJ1-6; size: few; DNA: TGCGCCAGCAGCCAATCGACAGCCTTGGGATCACCCCTCCACTTT; CDR3: CASSQSTALGSPLHF
V: TRBV7-9; D: .; J: TRBJ2-7; size: .; DNA: TGTGCCAGCAGCTCCTCCGGGGCAGGGGCCTACGAGCAGTACTTC; CDR3: CASSSSGAGAYEQYF
V: TRBV14; D: TRBD2; J: TRBJ2-7; size: .; DNA: TGTGCCAGCAGCCAGGTATTAGCGGGGGAGTCCTACGAGCAGTACTTC; CDR3: CASSQVLAGESYEQYF
V: TRBV5-1; D: TRBD2; J: TRBJ2-3; size: few; DNA: TGCGCCAGCAGCTTGCCGGGGGGAGGCACAGATACGCAGTATTTT; CDR3: CASSLPGGGTDTQYF
V: TRBV2; D: .; J: TRBJ2-2; size: .; DNA: TGTGCCAGCAGAGCCGGGGAGAACACCGGGGAGCTGTTTTTT; CDR3: CASRAGENTGELFF
V: TRBV5-1; D: .; J: TRBJ2-6; size: .; DNA: TGCGCCAGCAGCTTGGTGCGGCGTCAGGGGGCCAACGTCCTGACTTTC; CDR3: CASSLVRRQGANVLTF
V: TRBV7-9; D: .; J: TRBJ2-7; size: once; DNA: TGTGCCAGCAGCTTAGGATGGCGGGGGCAGAAGGAAGAGCAGTACTTC; CDR3: CASSLGWRGQKEEQYF
V: TRBV6-2/TRBV6-3; D: TRBD1; J: TRBJ1-2; size: .; DNA: TGTGCCAGCACCATTGGGACAGGAGTTAACTATGGCTACACCTTC; CDR3: CASTIGTGVNYGYTF